The subject of this entry is one T cell receptor (beta chain). Method: immunoSEQ multiplex PCR; TCRdb's copy keeps in-frame clones and lacks some. Among some 130,000 clones, just under 95% were seen once, and the ten largest hold about 10%. This specimen belongs to a study of control samples from healthy donors and cancer patients. The sequencing input was blood. The receptor was derived from a man aged 25-45 years in good health.

The CDR3 sequence is CASSETYSEQYF. The DNA of the CDR3 is TGTGCCAGCAGTGAGACCTACAGCGAGCAGTACTTC. This rearrangement joins TRBV2 to TRBJ2-7; D is unclear. In germline, CDR1 is SNHLY, CDR2 FYNNEI. CDR3 length: 12 amino acids. Trimming left V 3 bases short and J 6 bases short, with 9 bases between.